This T cell receptor (beta chain) stems from a study of spatial heterogeneity in lung cancer. In the library, each TCR cDNA molecule bore its own unique molecular identifier. TCRdb re-called the 5' RACE reads with MiXCR, one entry per CDR3 protein. The sample consists of about 85,000 distinct CDR3 sequences, under 25% of them appearing once. The V end lost 4 bases, the J end lost 9 bases, and 16 bases lay between the germline ends. The V gene's germline CDR1 is LGHNA and CDR2 YNFKEQ. The CDR3 extends over 14 amino acids. Described time point: sample taken at primary tumor resection. The input material, whole RNA from tumor, nontumor lung or frozen PBMC, was sequenced unsorted. Donors were under 90 untreated early-stage non-small cell lung cancer patients.

This chain uses TRBV4-2 with TRBJ2-4; D may be TRBD1 (5 bases). Sequenced here: PBMCs, sampled at surgery. The sequence was obtained from a male donor with early-stage non-small cell lung cancer. CDR3 sequence reads: CASSLTGSQGIQYF. The CDR3 coding sequence is TGTGCCAGCAGCCTAACGGGCTCCCAGGGCATTCAGTACTTC.